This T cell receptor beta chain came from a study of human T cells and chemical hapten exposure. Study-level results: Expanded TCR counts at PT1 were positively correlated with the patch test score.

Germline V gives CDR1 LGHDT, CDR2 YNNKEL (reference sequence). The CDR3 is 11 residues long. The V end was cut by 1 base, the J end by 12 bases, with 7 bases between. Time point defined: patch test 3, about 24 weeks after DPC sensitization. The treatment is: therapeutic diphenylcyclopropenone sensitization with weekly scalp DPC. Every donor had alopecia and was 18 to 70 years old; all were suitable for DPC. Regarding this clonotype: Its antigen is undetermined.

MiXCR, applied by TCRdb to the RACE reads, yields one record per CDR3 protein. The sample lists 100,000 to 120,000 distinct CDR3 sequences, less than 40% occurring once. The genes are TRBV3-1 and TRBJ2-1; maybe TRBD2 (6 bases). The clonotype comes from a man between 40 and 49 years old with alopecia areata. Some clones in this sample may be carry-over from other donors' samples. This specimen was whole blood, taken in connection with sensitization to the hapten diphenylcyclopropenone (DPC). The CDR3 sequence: CASSQGGGQFF. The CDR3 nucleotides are TGTGCCAGCAGCCAAGGGGGAGGGCAGTTCTTC.